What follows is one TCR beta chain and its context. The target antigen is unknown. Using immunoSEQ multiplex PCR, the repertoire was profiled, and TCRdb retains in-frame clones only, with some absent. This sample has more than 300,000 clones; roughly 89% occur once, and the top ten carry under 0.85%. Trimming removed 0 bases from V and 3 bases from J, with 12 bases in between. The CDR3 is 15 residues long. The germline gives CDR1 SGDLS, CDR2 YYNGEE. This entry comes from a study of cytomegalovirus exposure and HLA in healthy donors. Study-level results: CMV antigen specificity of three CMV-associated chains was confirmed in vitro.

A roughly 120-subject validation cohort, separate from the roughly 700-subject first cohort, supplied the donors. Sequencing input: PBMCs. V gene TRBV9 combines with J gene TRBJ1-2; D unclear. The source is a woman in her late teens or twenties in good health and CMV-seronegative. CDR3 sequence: CASSVGGVQDYGYTF. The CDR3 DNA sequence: TGTGCCAGCAGCGTAGGCGGGGTCCAGGACTATGGCTACACCTTC.